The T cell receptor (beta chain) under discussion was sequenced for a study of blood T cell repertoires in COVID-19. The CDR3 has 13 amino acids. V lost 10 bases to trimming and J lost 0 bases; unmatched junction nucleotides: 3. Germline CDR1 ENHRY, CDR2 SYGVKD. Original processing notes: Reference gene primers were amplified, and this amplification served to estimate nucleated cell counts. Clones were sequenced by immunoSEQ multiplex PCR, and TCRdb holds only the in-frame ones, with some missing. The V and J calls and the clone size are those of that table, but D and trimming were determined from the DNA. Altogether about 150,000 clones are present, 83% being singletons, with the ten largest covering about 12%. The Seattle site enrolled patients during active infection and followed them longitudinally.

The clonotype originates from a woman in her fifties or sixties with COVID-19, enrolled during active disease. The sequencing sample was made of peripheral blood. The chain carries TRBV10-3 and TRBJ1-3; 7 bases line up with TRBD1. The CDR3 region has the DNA TGTGCCACCCGGGACAGCTCTGGAAACACCATATATTTT. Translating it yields CATRDSSGNTIYF.